Presented here are 13 T cell receptor beta chains from one specimen sequenced in a study of shared clonotypes between healthy human individuals (dated by TCRdb to 2018 to 2020). Libraries came from the immunoSEQ multiplex PCR assay. In its TCRdb copy, this immuneACCESS table keeps in-frame sequences only and misses some clones. Where compared with another copy, unresolved V genes explain less than half of these, and the others have no known cause. The sample table holds about 2,200,000 clones, of which approximately 94% were seen once. The ten largest make up around 1.7% of the sample. CD8 naive samples were CD45RO-negative cells positively selected for CCR7, giving a CD45RA+CCR7+ population that excluded TemRA cells. Sequenced material: naive CD8+ T cells from PBMCs. This specimen's cell subset or site label, per the study, means: CD45RA+CCR7+. These receptors all stem from a man aged 18 to 29 in good health. Some clones in this sample may be carry-over from other donors' samples.

The V gene is TRBV27, the J gene TRBJ1-2; 7 bases map to TRBD1. Trimming at V came to 4 bases and at J to 8 bases, leaving 7 bases not matched to a gene. CDR3 length: 13 amino acids. From germline, CDR1 is MNHEY and CDR2 SMNVEV (reference sequence). As DNA, the CDR3 is TGTGCCAGCAGTTCAGGGGGATTGGAAGGCTACACCTTC. Amino acid sequence: CASSSGGLEGYTF.

The CDR3 DNA reads as TGCGCCAGCAGCGAGATAGGGGCAGGGGTGTACGAGCAGTACTTC. Translation gives CASSEIGAGVYEQYF. This chain links TRBV4-3 with TRBJ2-7, with D perhaps TRBD1 (6 bases). This CDR3 is 15 amino acids long. Between the trimmed V and J ends, which lost 5 bases and 4 bases, there was a span of 18 bases. Germline CDR1 reads LGHNA; CDR2 reads YSLEER.

V is TRBV9 and J is TRBJ2-1, with no clear D. The germline CDR1 and CDR2 sequences are SGDLS and YYNGEE. V shed 3 bases and J shed 6 bases, with 10 bases lying between them. The CDR3 spans 13 residues. The CDR3 sequence: CASSASSGNEQFF. The CDR3 nucleotides are TGTGCCAGCAGCGCCTCTTCAGGCAATGAGCAGTTCTTC.

This sequence joins TRBV6-1 and TRBJ1-5; D might be TRBD1 (5 bases). CDR1 and CDR2 (germline): MNHNS, SASEGT. The V gene lost 4 bases and the J gene lost 2 bases, with 9 bases spanning the gap. The length of the CDR3 is 14 residues. Here the CDR3 DNA reads TGTGCCAGCAGTGCAGGGATAGGCAATCAGCCCCAGCATTTT. Protein product: CASSAGIGNQPQHF.

This clone has a single count. The V call is TRBV10-3, the J call TRBJ1-5, with D possibly matching TRBD1 (5 bases). CDR3 size: 14 residues. V lost 1 base to trimming and J lost 6 bases, with 10 bases between them. Looked up from germline, CDR1 is ENHRY and CDR2 is SYGVKD. CDR3 DNA sequence: TGTGCCATCAGTGAGTTAGGGGTTGGTCAGCCCCAGCATTTT. Translation: CAISELGVGQPQHF.

This chain links TRBV2 with TRBJ1-3; 7 bases are shared with TRBD1. The CDR3 runs to 15 residues. In germline, CDR1 is SNHLY, CDR2 FYNNEI. V shed 7 bases, J shed 4 bases, and the junction held 10 bases outside the gene matches. CDR3 residues: CASTPLTGQGNTIYF. The CDR3 DNA reads as TGTGCCAGCACACCCCTGACAGGGCAAGGAAACACCATATATTTT.

On this clone: Other DNA sequences in this specimen translate into the identical CDR3. The rearrangement joins TRBV9 to TRBJ1-2; tentative D call: TRBD1 (6 bases). The length of the CDR3 is 14 residues. Germline CDR1 reads SGDLS; CDR2 reads YYNGEE. Deletions cut 0 bases from V and 4 bases from J, with 10 bases between. CDR3 bases: TGTGCCAGCAGCGTAGGTGGCAGGGGCTATGGCTACACCTTC. Its translation: CASSVGGRGYGYTF.

This chain links TRBV7-2 with TRBJ2-7; D may be TRBD1 or TRBD2 (5 bases each). The CDR3 runs to 14 residues. V was trimmed by 5 bases and J by 5 bases, leaving 16 bases between them. CDR1 SGHTA and CDR2 FQGNSA come from the germline V gene. CDR3 DNA: TGTGCCAGCAGCATAAATCCCGTGGGGGACGAGCAGTACTTC. This encodes CASSINPVGDEQYF.

The DNA of the CDR3 is TGTGCCAGTAGTTCCCGGGAGCAATCCTACGAGCAGTACTTC. Protein: CASSSREQSYEQYF. This chain uses TRBV19 with TRBJ2-7, with D possibly matching TRBD2 (6 bases). V shed 5 bases and J shed 1 base, with 12 bases lying between them. This CDR3 region has 14 residues. Germline CDR1 LNHDA, CDR2 SQIVND (reference sequence).

On this clone: Other nucleotide sequences from this sample produce the same CDR3. J is TRBJ2-3 and V is TRBV11-2; D is unclear. In germline, CDR1 is SGHAT, CDR2 FQNNGV. V lost 4 bases to trimming and J lost 4 bases, with 6 bases between them. This CDR3 is 12 amino acids long. The CDR3 here is CASSSDSDTQYF. The CDR3, as DNA: TGTGCCAGCAGCTCCGATTCAGATACGCAGTATTTT.

This chain joins TRBV7-8 and TRBJ2-1, with D perhaps being TRBD1 or TRBD2 (5 bases each). In germline, CDR1 is SGHVS, CDR2 FQNEAQ. CDR3 length: 14 residues. V was shortened by 5 bases and J by 7 bases, with 15 bases between the two germline ends. Written as DNA, the CDR3 is TGTGCCAGCAGCCCTCGAGGGACCGGGAATGAGCAGTTCTTC. Its protein is CASSPRGTGNEQFF.

The chain carries TRBV2 and TRBJ2-7, with D unresolved. The V gene lost 6 bases and the J gene lost 2 bases, with 14 bases spanning the gap. There are 14 residues in the CDR3. Germline V gene data show CDR1 as SNHLY and CDR2 as FYNNEI. As DNA, the CDR3 is TGTGCCAGCAGGGGATATGAGATCACCTACGAGCAGTACTTC. It translates to CASRGYEITYEQYF.

The chain carries TRBV27 and TRBJ1-5, with D perhaps TRBD1 (5 bases). The CDR3 sequence is 15 residues long. CDR1 MNHEY and CDR2 SMNVEV come from the germline V gene (reference sequence). V was shortened by 4 bases and J by 0 bases, with 10 bases between the two germline ends. Here the CDR3 DNA reads TGTGCCAGCAGTTCCGGACATGTTAGCAATCAGCCCCAGCATTTT. Translating gives CASSSGHVSNQPQHF.